This TCR beta chain was captured in a study of cytomegalovirus exposure and HLA in healthy donors. Whole-study context: A later analysis reported the 90 to 150 validation repertoires used the same platform as the approximately 660 first-cohort repertoires. Whole-study results and caveats: Investigators reported 150 to 200 TCR beta chains as tied to cytomegalovirus.

Sequencing was performed with immunoSEQ multiplex PCR; in TCRdb, only in-frame clones are kept and a portion is missing. Among roughly 49,000 clones listed, around 94% were seen once. On this clone itself: Its antigen remains unknown.

The CDR3 has 18 amino acids. Germline V gives CDR1 SGHRS, CDR2 YFSETQ. Losses at the gene ends were 0 bases for V and 0 bases for J; bases not matched to a gene: 6. The TCR originated in a woman aged 18-30 years in good health and CMV-seropositive. The rearrangement uses TRBV5-1 and TRBJ2-1; 10 nucleotides align to TRBD2. Input material: PBMCs. The CDR3 here is CASSLVASGSSSYNEQFF. For the CDR3, the DNA is TGCGCCAGCAGCTTGGTGGCTAGCGGGAGCAGCTCCTACAATGAGCAGTTCTTC.